These T cell receptor beta chains were read from a single sample in a study of siplizumab effects on memory and regulatory T cells. TCRdb's copy holds only in-frame clones and misses some; the assay was immunoSEQ multiplex PCR. The sample lists some 120,000 clones, around 94% occurring once. Sequencing was done on a sample of non-Treg CD4+ T cells sorted from blood. All receptors come from a human donor in good health. The CDR3 runs from the conserved cysteine through the conserved F or W. Fields, in order: CDR3 protein, CDR3 DNA, D gene, clone size, J gene, V gene. A D gene is named only where the DNA matches it firmly. Not all rows give a size; the values are once, few, many and, for expanded clones, a class.

CDR3 protein: CASSFVGGASDTQYF
CDR3 DNA: TGCGCCAGCAGCTTTGTCGGGGGGGCCTCAGATACGCAGTATTTT
D gene: TRBD2
clone size: -
J gene: TRBJ2-3
V gene: TRBV5-1

CDR3 protein: CASSEDYEQYF
CDR3 DNA: TGTGCCAGCAGTGAGGACTACGAGCAGTACTTC
D gene: -
clone size: -
J gene: TRBJ2-7
V gene: TRBV2

CDR3 protein: CASSLGPWEWAIAKNIQYF
CDR3 DNA: TGTGCCAGCAGCTTAGGACCCTGGGAATGGGCCATAGCCAAAAACATTCAGTACTTC
D gene: -
clone size: once
J gene: TRBJ2-4
V gene: TRBV11-2

CDR3 protein: CSGGGGNHEQYF
CDR3 DNA: TGCAGCGGGGGAGGAGGGAACCACGAGCAGTACTTC
D gene: -
clone size: -
J gene: TRBJ2-7
V gene: TRBV29-1

CDR3 protein: CASSLRYTSDTDGYTF
CDR3 DNA: TGTGCCAGCAGCTTAAGGTATACATCCGATACGGATGGCTACACCTTC
D gene: -
clone size: -
J gene: TRBJ1-2
V gene: TRBV7-9

CDR3 protein: CASSAWDRQETQYF
CDR3 DNA: TGTGCCAGCAGCGCCTGGGACAGGCAAGAGACCCAGTACTTC
D gene: TRBD1
clone size: -
J gene: TRBJ2-5
V gene: TRBV27

CDR3 protein: CASSYYRSGNTIYF
CDR3 DNA: TGTGCCAGCAGTTACTACCGCTCTGGAAACACCATATATTTT
D gene: -
clone size: -
J gene: TRBJ1-3
V gene: TRBV6-5

CDR3 protein: CASSPGTGREEQYF
CDR3 DNA: TGTGCCAGCAGTCCCGGGACAGGGAGAGAGGAGCAGTACTTC
D gene: TRBD1
clone size: -
J gene: TRBJ2-7
V gene: TRBV27

CDR3 protein: CASSPPGNYEQYF
CDR3 DNA: TGTGCCAGCTCACCACCGGGGAACTACGAGCAGTACTTC
D gene: -
clone size: once
J gene: TRBJ2-7
V gene: TRBV18

CDR3 protein: CASSYSPSGTTDTQYF
CDR3 DNA: TGTGCCAGCAGTTACTCCCCTAGCGGGACCACAGATACGCAGTATTTT
D gene: TRBD2
clone size: once
J gene: TRBJ2-3
V gene: TRBV6-5

CDR3 protein: CASPTSGQGPYNEQFF
CDR3 DNA: TGCGCCAGTCCAACCTCGGGACAGGGACCCTACAATGAGCAGTTCTTC
D gene: TRBD1
clone size: once
J gene: TRBJ2-1
V gene: TRBV5-1

CDR3 protein: CASSAAQGAGGYTF
CDR3 DNA: TGTGCCAGCTCCGCGGCACAGGGGGCAGGTGGCTACACCTTC
D gene: TRBD1
clone size: -
J gene: TRBJ1-2
V gene: TRBV18

CDR3 protein: CASSQSNEEYYEQYF
CDR3 DNA: TGTGCCAGCAGCCAATCAAACGAAGAATACTACGAGCAGTACTTC
D gene: -
clone size: -
J gene: TRBJ2-7
V gene: TRBV7-2

CDR3 protein: CASMADRSTEAFF
CDR3 DNA: TGTGCCAGTATGGCCGACAGGAGCACTGAAGCTTTCTTT
D gene: -
clone size: -
J gene: TRBJ1-1
V gene: TRBV19

CDR3 protein: CASSTGQGGYEQFF
CDR3 DNA: TGTGCCAGCTCGACGGGACAGGGCGGTTATGAGCAGTTCTTC
D gene: TRBD1
clone size: -
J gene: TRBJ2-1
V gene: TRBV18

CDR3 protein: CASGYSGANVLTF
CDR3 DNA: TGTGCCTCCGGTTACTCTGGGGCCAACGTCCTGACTTTC
D gene: -
clone size: -
J gene: TRBJ2-6
V gene: TRBV30

CDR3 protein: CASSVVATNTGELFF
CDR3 DNA: TGTGCCAGCAGCGTAGTAGCGACGAACACCGGGGAGCTGTTTTTT
D gene: -
clone size: -
J gene: TRBJ2-2
V gene: TRBV9

CDR3 protein: CSVRDQDNSPLHF
CDR3 DNA: TGCAGCGTACGGGACCAGGATAATTCACCCCTCCACTTT
D gene: -
clone size: -
J gene: TRBJ1-6
V gene: TRBV29-1

CDR3 protein: CASSLQGNTEAFF
CDR3 DNA: TGTGCCAGCAGCTTACAAGGAAACACTGAAGCTTTCTTT
D gene: -
clone size: -
J gene: TRBJ1-1
V gene: TRBV7-3

CDR3 protein: CASSSDALRVFSNYGYTF
CDR3 DNA: TGTGCCAGCAGCTCAGACGCCCTTAGAGTATTTAGTAACTATGGCTACACCTTC
D gene: -
clone size: -
J gene: TRBJ1-2
V gene: TRBV11-2

CDR3 protein: CASSLDFESGVTYEQYF
CDR3 DNA: TGTGCCAGCAGCTTAGATTTCGAGAGCGGGGTGACCTACGAGCAGTACTTC
D gene: TRBD2
clone size: -
J gene: TRBJ2-7
V gene: TRBV7-2

CDR3 protein: CASSYRRTAPSYEQYF
CDR3 DNA: TGCGCCAGCAGCTACCGACGGACAGCTCCATCCTACGAGCAGTACTTC
D gene: -
clone size: -
J gene: TRBJ2-7
V gene: TRBV5-1

CDR3 protein: CASSDVRVNTEAFF
CDR3 DNA: TGCGCCAGCAGTGACGTCCGGGTGAACACTGAAGCTTTCTTT
D gene: -
clone size: -
J gene: TRBJ1-1
V gene: TRBV10-2

CDR3 protein: CASRPGVKKAFF
CDR3 DNA: TGTGCCAGCAGACCCGGGGTCAAGAAGGCTTTCTTT
D gene: -
clone size: -
J gene: TRBJ1-1
V gene: TRBV2

CDR3 protein: CASSLATSPYFTDTQYF
CDR3 DNA: TGCGCCAGCAGCTTGGCTACTAGTCCATACTTCACAGATACGCAGTATTTT
D gene: -
clone size: -
J gene: TRBJ2-3
V gene: TRBV5-1

CDR3 protein: CASSSFYGLQETQYF
CDR3 DNA: TGTGCCAGTAGCTCCTTTTATGGGTTACAAGAGACCCAGTACTTC
D gene: -
clone size: -
J gene: TRBJ2-5
V gene: TRBV19

CDR3 protein: CASSLNRGITGELFF
CDR3 DNA: TGTGCCAGCAGCCTCAACAGGGGGATCACCGGGGAGCTGTTTTTT
D gene: TRBD1
clone size: -
J gene: TRBJ2-2
V gene: TRBV7-9

CDR3 protein: CASSLTGTGTQYF
CDR3 DNA: TGTGCCAGCAGCTTAACGGGGACTGGGACGCAGTATTTT
D gene: -
clone size: -
J gene: TRBJ2-3
V gene: TRBV7-3

CDR3 protein: CASTLRQAPGELFF
CDR3 DNA: TGCGCCAGCACCTTAAGACAAGCCCCCGGGGAGCTGTTTTTT
D gene: -
clone size: -
J gene: TRBJ2-2
V gene: TRBV10-1

CDR3 protein: CASSSLAGDKETQYF
CDR3 DNA: TGTGCCAGCAGCTCCTTAGCGGGGGATAAAGAGACCCAGTACTTC
D gene: TRBD2
clone size: -
J gene: TRBJ2-5
V gene: TRBV5-6

CDR3 protein: CASYGQGRIYGYTF
CDR3 DNA: TGTGCCAGTTATGGACAGGGAAGGATCTATGGCTACACCTTC
D gene: TRBD1
clone size: -
J gene: TRBJ1-2
V gene: TRBV5-3